This T cell receptor (beta chain) stems from a study of cytomegalovirus exposure and HLA in healthy donors. Broader study findings: Among TCR sequences, most were rare, though some public TCRs appeared in many donors.

As to this clone: What it binds is not known.

The PCR employed 60 Vbeta primers together with 13 Jbeta primers. Only in-frame clones appear in the TCRdb table, and some are missing; sequencing was by immunoSEQ multiplex PCR. The table shows some 240,000 clones, with about 72% occurring only once. The clonotype comes from a male donor in good health and CMV-seronegative. What was sequenced was PBMCs.

The CDR3 here is CASSLGGGGLLQYF. DNA of the CDR3: TGTGCCAGCAGCTTAGGGGGGGGTGGTCTCCTGCAGTACTTC. V usage is TRBV11-2 and J usage is TRBJ2-7, with 7 bases lining up with TRBD2. The ends lost 1 base at V and 9 bases at J; junction bases unmatched: 9. Germline CDR1 reads SGHAT; CDR2 reads FQNNGV. CDR3 length: 14 amino acids.